The rows below give T cell receptor beta chains drawn from one sample of a study of cytomegalovirus exposure and HLA in healthy donors. This table comes from immunoSEQ multiplex PCR, and its TCRdb copy is limited to in-frame clones, with some not included. Among 100,000 to 150,000 clones listed, 80% were seen once. The sample consisted of PBMCs. Receptor source: a woman in her thirties or forties in good health and CMV-seronegative. Both conserved end residues are part of each CDR3. D genes are given only for firm matches. Rows give clone size only sometimes, using once, few, many, or a class for an expanded clone.

d_gene	v_gene	abundance	j_gene	CDR3nt	CDR3aa
TRBD1	TRBV5-6	-	TRBJ1-1	TGTGCCAGCATGCGACGCGTGACAGGGGGCACTGAAGCTTTCTTT	CASMRRVTGGTEAFF
TRBD1	TRBV19	-	TRBJ1-2	TGTGCCTCCGAAACCCGACAGGGACCTTATGGCTACACCTTC	CASETRQGPYGYTF
-	TRBV7-9	-	TRBJ2-6	TGTTCCAGCAGCCTCCCGCTTGACGGACTATCTGGGGCCAACGTCCTGACTTTC	CSSSLPLDGLSGANVLTF
TRBD1	TRBV19	-	TRBJ1-6	TGTGCCAGTGCGACAGGGGGCGCGGATCCCCTCCACTTT	CASATGGADPLHF
-	TRBV21-1	-	TRBJ2-5	TGTGCCAGCAGCAAAGTACTAGCGGGTGATCAAGAGACCCAGTACTTC	CASSKVLAGDQETQYF
TRBD1	TRBV4-1	once	TRBJ1-2	TGCGCCAGCAGCCAACTCCCAGGGGGCGCTGGCTATGGCTACACCTTC	CASSQLPGGAGYGYTF
-	TRBV5-4	-	TRBJ1-2	TGTGCCAGCAGCTTGAATAACTATGGCTTTGGCTACACCTTC	CASSLNNYGFGYTF
TRBD1	TRBV6-4	-	TRBJ2-7	TGTGCCAGCAGTGACTCGATAAGAGGACAGGTCTGGGGACCCCGCCTCTACGAGCAGTACTTC	CASSDSIRGQVWGPRLYEQYF
-	TRBV9	-	TRBJ2-5	TGTGCCAGCAGCGTAGGTAATCCCAGAGAGACCCAGTACTTC	CASSVGNPRETQYF
TRBD2	TRBV2	-	TRBJ2-7	TGTGCCAGCAGTACCCGACTAGCGGCCACCTACGAGCAGTACTTC	CASSTRLAATYEQYF
TRBD1	TRBV5-6	-	TRBJ2-7	TGTGCCAGCAGCTCCCGAGGGGACAGGGGGTTCCCCGCCTACGAGCAGTACTTC	CASSSRGDRGFPAYEQYF
TRBD1	TRBV18	-	TRBJ1-1	TGTGCCAGCTCACCGGCGGACAGGGCCCCCGGGGGCACTGAAGCTTTCTTT	CASSPADRAPGGTEAFF
TRBD2	TRBV7-2	-	TRBJ2-1	TGTGCCAGCAGCTTAACCAGCGGGGGGTGGAATGAGCAGTTCTTC	CASSLTSGGWNEQFF
-	TRBV7-9	-	TRBJ1-1	TGTGCCAGCAGCTTTTGGGGGGAGGGACCCGACACTGAAGCTTTCTTT	CASSFWGEGPDTEAFF
-	TRBV29-1	once	TRBJ2-1	TGCAGCGCGGGGGACTTAGCGCTAGGGAGACGAGGTGAGCAGTTCTTC	CSAGDLALGRRGEQFF
-	TRBV5-4	-	TRBJ2-5	TGTGCCAGCAGCTTGGCGGGGGAGACCCAGTACTTC	CASSLAGETQYF
-	TRBV9	-	TRBJ2-5	TGTGCCAGCAGCCTTAGCGATTCTCAAGAGACCCAGTACTTC	CASSLSDSQETQYF
TRBD1	TRBV6-4	-	TRBJ2-1	TGTGCCAGCAGCCGGACAGGGTACAATGAGCAGTTCTTC	CASSRTGYNEQFF
TRBD1	TRBV10-3	-	TRBJ1-1	TGTGCCATCACCCCGGGACAGCGGACTGAAGCTTTCTTT	CAITPGQRTEAFF
-	TRBV25-1	-	TRBJ2-7	TGTGCCAGCAGTGGAGTCTACGAGCAGTACTTC	CASSGVYEQYF
-	TRBV29-1	-	TRBJ2-5	TGCAGCGTTGAAGAGAGGATGGACCAGTACTTC	CSVEERMDQYF
-	TRBV5-5	-	TRBJ1-2	TGTGCCAGCAGCCCCGGCCCAGGACAGATCCTTAACTATGGCTACACCTTC	CASSPGPGQILNYGYTF
-	TRBV13	-	TRBJ2-7	TGTGCCAGCAGCTTAGGCAACTACGAGCAGTACTTC	CASSLGNYEQYF
TRBD1	TRBV6-1	-	TRBJ1-5	TGTGCCAGCAAATCGGGACAGGATAGCAATCAGCCCCAGCATTTT	CASKSGQDSNQPQHF